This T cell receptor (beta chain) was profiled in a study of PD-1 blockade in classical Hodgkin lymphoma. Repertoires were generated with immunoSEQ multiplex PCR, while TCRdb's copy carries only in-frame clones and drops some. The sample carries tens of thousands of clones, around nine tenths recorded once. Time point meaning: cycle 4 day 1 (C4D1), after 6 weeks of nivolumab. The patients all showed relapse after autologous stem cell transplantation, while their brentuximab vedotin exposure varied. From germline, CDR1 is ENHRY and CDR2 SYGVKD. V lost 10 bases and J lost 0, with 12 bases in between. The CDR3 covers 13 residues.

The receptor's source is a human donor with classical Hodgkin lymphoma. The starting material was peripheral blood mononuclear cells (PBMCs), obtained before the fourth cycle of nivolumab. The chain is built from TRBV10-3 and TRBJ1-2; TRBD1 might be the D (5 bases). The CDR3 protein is CASGTLANYGYTF. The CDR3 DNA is TGTGCCAGCGGGACTCTTGCTAACTATGGCTACACCTTC.